The clone carrying this T cell receptor beta chain was counted only a few times. Its antigen is unknown. Read data end 3 residues before the CDR3 end; the end is taken from the germline J gene. The data stem from a study of T cell clonality in common variable immunodeficiency. Study results and limitations: T cell subpopulation sequencing would be needed to explain CVID clonality. TCRbeta clonality was increased in CVID versus healthy controls. CVID subjects shared fewer TCRbeta clones than healthy controls did. Reportedly, TCR beta sequences from common variable immunodeficiency showed fewer deletions and N-nucleotide insertions.

Repertoires were generated with immunoSEQ multiplex PCR, while TCRdb's copy carries only in-frame clones and drops some. The data show around 50,000 clones, none appearing only once, with about 5.5% held by the ten largest. CDR1 DFQATT and CDR2 SNEGSKA come from the germline V gene (reference sequence). The germline V and J ends were trimmed by 0 bases and 3 bases, with 12 bases remaining between them. This CDR3 contains 14 residues. This clonotype was sampled from a person aged 18-70 years in good health. The chain links TRBV20-1 to TRBJ2-7; D might be TRBD2 (6 bases). The sequencing input was peripheral blood mononuclear cells. The sequenced part of the CDR3 DNA is TGCAGTGCTAGAGATCGGACTAACTACTACGAG. This translates into CSARDRTNYYE. The complete CDR3 protein is CSARDRTNYYEQYF.